The source of this T cell receptor beta chain is a study of response to subunit inactivated influenza vaccine (dated by TCRdb to the late 2010s). About the investigation overall: To follow how T cells responded to a trivalent subunit inactivated influenza vaccine, the researchers relied on deep quantitative profiling of the T cell receptor repertoire.

The germline V gene specifies MDHEN as CDR1 and SYDVKM as CDR2. Germline trimming: 5 bases from V, 2 bases from J; junction bases outside gene matches: 9. The CDR3 sequence holds 18 residues, the cysteine and phenylalanine included. Solely the CDR3 DNA is kept, with 54 bases framed from the first base. The investigation overall reported the following: It was suggested by the authors that each seasonal influenza vaccination may recruit only a limited number of new T cells.

Only a few counts were recorded for this clonotype. There is no known antigen for this receptor. No base qualities exist here, and no much larger clone lies one base off it. The library was generated by RT-PCR. Sequenced using an Illumina HiSeq 2500. The public reads were reprocessed in TCRdb via fastp at Q25 and MiXCR, keeping in-frame beta chains. Identical CDR3 proteins give one entry, which carries the most common genes and DNA. The sample table shows a few hundred thousand distinct CDR3 sequences, and about 11% are seen once. The ten largest clones add up to approximately 10% of the sample. This sample also appeared in a second study, on T cells expressing NK-cell markers. According to the second study: TCR beta cDNA libraries were made by 5'RACE template switching that added a universal primer site and unique molecular identifiers. Under ten donors provided sorted CD3+CD56+NKG2C+, CD3+CD56+NKG2C- and CD3+CD56-NKG2C+ T-cell subsets, whose TCR beta-chain repertoires were profiled. Among the eight sequenced donors, only one was HCMV-seronegative, while the other seven were HCMV-seropositive. To restrict sorting to alphabetaTCR-expressing T cells, an anti-gammadeltaTCR antibody was added in several experiments. In six donors, the dominant CD3+CD56+NKG2C+ clonotypes were among the top 10 CD8+ clonotypes and accounted for roughly 1.0-7.5% of CD8+ T cells. Those dominant clonotypes were again the most abundant among CD3+CD56-NKG2C+ cells in a few donors, at roughly 25-65%. It remained unclear whether the expanded NKG2C-expressing T cell clones were specific for HCMV antigens. The eight sequenced donors were randomly selected healthy volunteers, three men and five women. A commercial ELISA kit detecting HCMV-specific IgG in serum was used to determine HCMV serostatus. Peripheral blood mononuclear cells were isolated from blood by Ficoll density gradient centrifugation. Bulk peripheral blood T-cell repertoires were additionally sequenced from unsorted PBMC for roughly six donors. cDNA synthesis was primed from the TCR beta constant segment and was followed by two successive PCR amplification steps. The libraries were sequenced on Illumina HiSeq 2000/2500, MiSeq or NextSeq, producing 2 x 150 bp reads. MIGEC was used to demultiplex reads and group reads by UMI, and MiTCR was used to assemble and quantify clonotypes. To exclude erroneous sequences, only TCR cDNA sequences supported by at least two reads were retained. Downstream repertoire analysis used the tcR package, and clonotypes were matched across fractions by CDR3 nucleotide sequence plus V segment. Antigen specificity was annotated against VDJdb with VDJmatch, allowing one amino acid substitution in CDR3.

The sequence joins TRBV28 to TRBJ2-6, with TRBD2 matching 10 junction bases. The source is a man between 45 and 60 years old who received an inactivated influenza vaccine. Donor details come from another sample of the same person, matched by shared clones. The specimen comprised PBMCs from blood, sampled on the day of vaccination. The DNA reads TGTGCCAGCAGTCACATACTAGCGGGATATACTGGGGCCAACGTCCTGACTTTC. This is translated as CASSHILAGYTGANVLTF.